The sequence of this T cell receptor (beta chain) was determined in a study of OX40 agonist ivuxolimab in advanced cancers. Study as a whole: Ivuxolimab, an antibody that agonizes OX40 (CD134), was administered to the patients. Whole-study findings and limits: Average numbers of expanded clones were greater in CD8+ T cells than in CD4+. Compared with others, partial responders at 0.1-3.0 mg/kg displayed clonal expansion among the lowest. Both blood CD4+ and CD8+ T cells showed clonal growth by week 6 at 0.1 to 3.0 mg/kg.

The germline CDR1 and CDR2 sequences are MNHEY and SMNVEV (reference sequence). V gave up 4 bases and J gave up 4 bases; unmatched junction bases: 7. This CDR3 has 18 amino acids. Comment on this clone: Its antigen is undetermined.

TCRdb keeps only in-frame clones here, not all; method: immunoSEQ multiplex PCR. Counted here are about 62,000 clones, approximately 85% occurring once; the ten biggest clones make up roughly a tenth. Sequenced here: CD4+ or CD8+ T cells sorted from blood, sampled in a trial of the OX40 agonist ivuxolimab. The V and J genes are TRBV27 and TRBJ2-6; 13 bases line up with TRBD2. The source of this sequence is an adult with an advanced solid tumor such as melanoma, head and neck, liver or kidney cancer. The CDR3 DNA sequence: TGTGCCAGCAGTTCCACTAGCGGGAGGGCCATGGGGGCCAACGTCCTGACTTTC. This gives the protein CASSSTSGRAMGANVLTF.